A single sample is the source of the 20 T cell receptor beta chains below, sequenced in a study of T cells expressing NK-cell markers. From the 5' RACE reads, TCRdb lists one entry per CDR3 protein and no DNA. The sample totals over 150,000 distinct CDR3 sequences; its top ten clones hold approximately 35%. The sample comprised blood T cells: a sorted CD56 or NKG2C T cell subset, CD4+ or CD8+ T cells, or bulk PBMC T cells (not recorded which). The receptors derive from a woman between 45 and 65 years old in good health.

The gene calls are TRBV27 and TRBJ1-1; there is no DNA to check the TCRdb D call of TRBD1. Germline V CDR1 and CDR2: MNHEY, SMNVEV (reference sequence). CDR3 length: 18 amino acids. CDR3 in amino acids: CASSLYGTGNRWNTEAFF.

The chain employs TRBV6-5 and TRBJ2-1; the TCRdb D gene call, TRBD2, has no DNA to confirm it. The CDR3 consists of 22 residues. Germline V lookup: CDR1 MNHEY, CDR2 SVGAGI. The CDR3 reads CASSYSPVRMGTSGRLHNEQFF.

The rearrangement joins TRBV4-1 to TRBJ2-1; TCRdb picks TRBD1, but there is no DNA to check that call. Germline V gene lookup returns CDR1 MGHRA and CDR2 YSYEKL. This CDR3 has 15 amino acids. The CDR3 protein is CASSQPGQANNEQFF.

The chain joins TRBV12-3 or TRBV12-4 to TRBJ2-7; without DNA, the TCRdb call of TRBD2 cannot be checked. The CDR3 is 14 amino acids. This CDR3 reads CASSLPSGKDEQYF.

V and J are TRBV29-1 and TRBJ1-2. Germline V lookup: CDR1 SQVTM, CDR2 ANQGSEA. The CDR3 has 12 amino acids. CDR3 loop: CSVFGVNYGYTF.

The chain uses TRBV18 and TRBJ1-1. Per germline, CDR1 KGHSH and CDR2 LQKENI. The CDR3 length is 15 residues. CDR3 residues: CASSPGNGVETEAFF.

The V call is TRBV27, the J call TRBJ2-2; TCRdb's assignment of TRBD1 cannot be checked, as there is no DNA. The CDR3 has 16 residues. Germline assignment: CDR1 MNHEY and CDR2 SMNVEV (reference sequence). Here the CDR3 reads CASSLSGTGLTGELFF.

The chain uses TRBV12-3 or TRBV12-4 and TRBJ2-3. The CDR3 extends over 14 amino acids. The CDR3 here is CASATDGSTDTQYF.

The CDR3 is CATSTPRENTEAFF. The chain recombines TRBV15 with TRBJ1-1; TCRdb's D call, TRBD1, is unchecked because there is no DNA. Germline CDR1 reads LNHNV; CDR2 reads YYDKDF (reference sequence). This CDR3 region has 14 residues.

This chain connects TRBV29-1 to TRBJ1-2; TCRdb's D call of TRBD1 is untestable without DNA. The germline V gene has CDR1 SQVTM and CDR2 ANQGSEA. The CDR3 sequence is 16 residues long. CDR3 amino acids: CSVGGYRGLDGYGYTF.

The chain has TRBV7-9 and TRBJ2-1. Germline assignment: CDR1 SEHNR and CDR2 FQNEAQ (reference sequence). The CDR3 is made up of 15 amino acids. CDR3 amino acids: CASSLVGSGYNEQFF.

The chain recombines TRBV14 with TRBJ2-1; checking the TCRdb D call of TRBD2 is not possible without DNA. This CDR3 has 19 residues. Per germline, CDR1 SGHDN and CDR2 FVKESK. CDR3 loop: CASSRSGLAGGKTYNEQFF.

The genes are TRBV11-2 and TRBJ2-7; the TCRdb call, TRBD1, lacks DNA for checking. Per germline, CDR1 SGHAT and CDR2 FQNNGV. CDR3 length equals 16 residues. CDR3 in amino acids: CASSLKDPGSSYEQYF. Supplemented by reference TRBV11-2 and TRBJ2-7, the full variable domain reads EAGVAQSPRYKIIEKRQSVAFWCNPISGHATLYWYQQILGQGPKLLIQFQNNGVVDDSQLPKDRFSAERLKGVDSTLKIQPAKLEDSAVYLCASSLKDPGSSYEQYFGPGTRLTVT.

The chain has TRBV29-1 and TRBJ2-1; TCRdb names TRBD2, which stays unverified in the absence of DNA. This CDR3 has 15 residues. In germline, CDR1 is SQVTM, CDR2 ANQGSEA. The chain's CDR3 is CSVSGLAGDWYEQFF.

V and J are TRBV7-9 and TRBJ2-1; TCRdb gives TRBD2 as the D gene, but with no DNA this cannot be confirmed. The length of the CDR3 is 15 residues. The germline V gene has CDR1 SEHNR and CDR2 FQNEAQ (reference sequence). The CDR3 here is CASSLGTSGRNEQFF. Full variable domain (remainder filled in from reference TRBV7-9 and TRBJ2-1): DTGVSQNPRHKITKRGQNVTFRCDPISEHNRLYWYRQTLGQGPEFLTYFQNEAQLEKSRLLSDRFSAERPKGSFSTLEIQRTEQGDSAMYLCASSLGTSGRNEQFFGPGTRLTVL.

The V call is TRBV2, the J call TRBJ1-5. Germline CDR1 is SNHLY and CDR2 is FYNNEI. The CDR3 is 13 amino acids. This CDR3 reads CARGEENNQPQHF.

The chain links TRBV4-1 to TRBJ1-5; the D call from TCRdb, TRBD1, cannot be confirmed without DNA. Germline CDR1 reads MGHRA; CDR2 reads YSYEKL. This CDR3 contains 15 residues. The CDR3 here is CASSEGTGLNQPQHF.

The CDR3 loop is CASSPPANQPQHF. The rearrangement joins TRBV2 to TRBJ1-5; the TCRdb call, TRBD1, lacks DNA for checking. This CDR3 has 13 residues. The germline V gene has CDR1 SNHLY and CDR2 FYNNEI.

The chain links TRBV20-1 to TRBJ1-1; TCRdb's D call of TRBD1 is untestable without DNA. The CDR3 has 14 residues. Germline V CDR1 and CDR2: DFQATT, SNEGSKA (reference sequence). The CDR3 sequence: CSAAQQGLLAEAFF.

The CDR3 sequence: CATNYRDKAGEETQYF. The J gene is TRBJ2-5, the V gene TRBV15; TCRdb indicates TRBD1, and absent DNA this call remains unverified. Germline V gives CDR1 LNHNV, CDR2 YYDKDF (reference sequence). The CDR3 is 16 residues long.